This T cell receptor (beta chain) was sequenced in a study of vaccination effects on CD4 cells after COVID-19. V gave up 0 bases and J gave up 2 bases, with 7 bases separating them. The CDR3 has 14 residues. CDR1 and CDR2 (germline): SGHKS, YYEKEE (reference sequence). To note about this clone: Its antigen remains unidentified.

TCRdb's table, derived via immunoSEQ multiplex PCR, lists solely in-frame clones and lacks some. This sample yields fewer than 80,000 clones, of which 70% to 75% are seen a single time; about 1.6% belongs to the top ten. Antigen-specific CD4+ T cell clonotypes were called by their expansion after viral peptide-pool culture in ViraFEST. Once cultured for approximately ten days, the cells underwent separation to obtain CD4+ T cells. Participants received two doses of either the BNT162b2 or mRNA-1273 vaccine. The chain combines TRBV5-5 with TRBJ2-3, with no clear D. This material consisted of CD4+ T cells from PBMCs cultured with HCoV-229E spike peptides, taken after COVID-19 vaccination. The clonotype was recovered from a human donor who received a COVID-19 vaccine. Here the CDR3 reads CASSLESHTDTQYF. CDR3 nucleotide sequence: TGTGCCAGCAGCTTGGAGTCGCACACAGATACGCAGTATTTT.